Sequencing of this TCR beta chain was carried out in a study of blood T cell repertoires in COVID-19. Original analysis: For nucleated cells, counts were estimated from reference gene primer amplification. TCRdb's table, derived via immunoSEQ multiplex PCR, lists solely in-frame clones and lacks some. That table is the source of V, J and clone size, and D and trimming were worked out from the DNA. The sample records around 80,000 clones, over 75% being singletons. The CDR3 is 16 residues long. The J segment lost 6 bases and the V segment lost 2 bases, leaving 7 bases of the junction unmatched. The V gene's germline CDR1 is KGHDR and CDR2 SFDVKD.

This sequence was found in an elderly woman with acute or convalescent COVID-19. V is TRBV24-1 and J is TRBJ1-5, with TRBD1 identical over 9 bases. Specimen: peripheral blood. The CDR3, as DNA: TGTGCCACCAGTGATTCTGGGACAGGGAGGACTCAGCCCCAGCATTTT. It specifies CATSDSGTGRTQPQHF.